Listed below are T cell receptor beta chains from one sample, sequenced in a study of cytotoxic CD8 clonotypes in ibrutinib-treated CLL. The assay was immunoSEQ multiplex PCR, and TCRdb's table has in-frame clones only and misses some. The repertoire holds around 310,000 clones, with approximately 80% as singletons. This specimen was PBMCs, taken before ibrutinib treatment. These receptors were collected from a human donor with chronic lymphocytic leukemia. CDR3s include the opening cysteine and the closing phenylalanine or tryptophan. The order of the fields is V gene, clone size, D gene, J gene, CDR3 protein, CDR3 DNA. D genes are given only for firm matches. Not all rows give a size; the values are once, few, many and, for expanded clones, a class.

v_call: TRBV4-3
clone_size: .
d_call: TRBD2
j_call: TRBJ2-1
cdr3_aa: CASSQGLAGFYEQFF
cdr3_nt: TGCGCCAGCAGCCAAGGACTAGCGGGATTCTATGAGCAGTTCTTC

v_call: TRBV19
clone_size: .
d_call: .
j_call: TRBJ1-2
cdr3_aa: CASSSLRGPVYGYTF
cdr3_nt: TGTGCCAGTAGTAGCTTACGGGGGCCCGTCTATGGCTACACCTTC

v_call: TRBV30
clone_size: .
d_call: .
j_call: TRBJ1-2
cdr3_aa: CASNIGTSPREGYTF
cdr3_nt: TGTGCCTCCAATATAGGGACATCTCCCCGGGAAGGCTACACCTTC

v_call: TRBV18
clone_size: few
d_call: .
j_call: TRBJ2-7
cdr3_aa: CASSQETYEQYF
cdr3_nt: TGTGCCAGCTCACAGGAGACCTACGAGCAGTACTTC

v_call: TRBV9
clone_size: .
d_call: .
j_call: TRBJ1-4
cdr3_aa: CASGRVPNNEKLFF
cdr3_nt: TGTGCCAGCGGTAGGGTTCCGAATAATGAAAAACTGTTTTTT

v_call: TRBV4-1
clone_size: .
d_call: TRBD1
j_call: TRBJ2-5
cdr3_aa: CASRATGFGETQYF
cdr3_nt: TGCGCCAGCAGGGCGACAGGGTTTGGAGAGACCCAGTACTTC

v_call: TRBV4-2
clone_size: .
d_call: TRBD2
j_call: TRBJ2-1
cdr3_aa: CASSQVPSGFYNEQFF
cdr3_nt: TGTGCCAGCAGCCAAGTTCCTAGCGGGTTCTACAATGAGCAGTTCTTC

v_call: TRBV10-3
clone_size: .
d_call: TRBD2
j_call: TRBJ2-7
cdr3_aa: CASGGGRDEQYF
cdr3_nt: TGTGCCTCGGGCGGGGGAAGGGACGAGCAGTACTTC

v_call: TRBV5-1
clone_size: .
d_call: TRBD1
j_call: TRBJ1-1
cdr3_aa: CASSLYQGAQTEAFF
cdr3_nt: TGCGCCAGCAGCTTGTACCAGGGGGCGCAGACTGAAGCTTTCTTT

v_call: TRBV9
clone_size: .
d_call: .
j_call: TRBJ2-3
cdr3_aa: CASSVVGLLSNTDTQYF
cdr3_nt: TGTGCCAGCAGCGTAGTCGGACTCCTTTCTAACACAGATACGCAGTATTTT

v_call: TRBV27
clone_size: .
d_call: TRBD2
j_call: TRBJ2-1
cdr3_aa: CASRPGGTTSSYNEQFF
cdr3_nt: TGTGCCAGCAGACCCGGAGGGACTACCAGCTCCTACAATGAGCAGTTCTTC

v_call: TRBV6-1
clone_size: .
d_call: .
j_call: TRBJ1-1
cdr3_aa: CASSGRRQLTLMNTEAFF
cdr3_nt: TGTGCCAGCAGTGGTAGGCGGCAGCTAACCCTAATGAACACTGAAGCTTTCTTT

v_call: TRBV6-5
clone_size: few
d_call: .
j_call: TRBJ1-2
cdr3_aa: CASSYSGVPGYTF
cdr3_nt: TGTGCCAGCAGTTACTCAGGGGTCCCTGGCTACACCTTC

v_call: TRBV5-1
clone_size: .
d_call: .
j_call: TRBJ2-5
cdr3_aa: CASSEGKGTQYF
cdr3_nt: TGCGCCAGCAGCGAGGGGAAGGGTACCCAGTACTTC

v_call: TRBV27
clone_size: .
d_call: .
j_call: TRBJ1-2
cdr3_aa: CASSLRREFYGYTF
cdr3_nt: TGTGCCAGCAGTTTGAGACGGGAATTCTATGGCTACACCTTC

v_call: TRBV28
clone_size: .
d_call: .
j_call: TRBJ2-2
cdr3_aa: CASSPGSAYTGELFF
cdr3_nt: TGTGCCAGCAGCCCCGGGTCAGCTTACACCGGGGAGCTGTTTTTT

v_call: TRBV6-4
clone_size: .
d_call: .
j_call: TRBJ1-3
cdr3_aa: CASRNGNTIYF
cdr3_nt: TGTGCCAGCAGGAATGGAAACACCATATATTTT

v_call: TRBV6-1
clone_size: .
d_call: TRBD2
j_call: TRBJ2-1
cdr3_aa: CASSEVAGGLDEQFF
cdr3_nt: TGTGCCAGCAGTGAAGTAGCGGGAGGCCTAGATGAGCAGTTCTTC

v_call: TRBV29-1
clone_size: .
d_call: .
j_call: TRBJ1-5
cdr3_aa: CSVESPGVEGQPQHF
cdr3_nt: TGCAGCGTTGAATCTCCGGGAGTGGAAGGTCAGCCCCAGCATTTT

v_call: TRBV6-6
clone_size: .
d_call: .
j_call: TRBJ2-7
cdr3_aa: CATRTDTYEQYF
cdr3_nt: TGTGCCACCCGAACTGATACCTACGAGCAGTACTTC

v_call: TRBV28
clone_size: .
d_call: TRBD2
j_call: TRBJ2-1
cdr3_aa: CAIAAGGPLVVNEQFF
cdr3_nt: TGTGCCATCGCCGCGGGAGGGCCGTTGGTTGTCAATGAGCAGTTCTTC

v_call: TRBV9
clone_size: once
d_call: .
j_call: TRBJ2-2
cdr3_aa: CASSPRRRGDTGELFF
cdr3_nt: TGTGCCAGCAGCCCCCGAAGGAGGGGGGATACCGGGGAGCTGTTTTTT

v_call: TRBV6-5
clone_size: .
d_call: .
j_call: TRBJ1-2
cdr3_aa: CASSTTGFEGYTF
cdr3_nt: TGTGCCAGCAGTACAACAGGGTTTGAGGGCTACACCTTC

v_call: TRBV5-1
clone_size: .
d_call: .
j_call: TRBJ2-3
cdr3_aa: CASSLYGSNTDTQYF
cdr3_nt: TGCGCCAGCAGCTTGTACGGGAGTAATACAGATACGCAGTATTTT

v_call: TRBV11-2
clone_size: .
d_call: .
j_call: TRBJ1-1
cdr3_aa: CASSLDMSGWTEAFF
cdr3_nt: TGTGCCAGCAGCTTAGATATGTCGGGGTGGACTGAAGCTTTCTTT

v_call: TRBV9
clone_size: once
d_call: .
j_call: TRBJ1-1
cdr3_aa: CASSVATEGNTEAFF
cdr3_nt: TGTGCCAGCAGCGTAGCTACCGAGGGGAACACTGAAGCTTTCTTT

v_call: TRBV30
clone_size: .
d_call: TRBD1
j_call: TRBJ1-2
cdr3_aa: CAWSAQGYGYTF
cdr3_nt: TGTGCCTGGAGTGCACAGGGGTATGGCTACACCTTC